This T cell receptor (beta chain) was observed in a study of shared clonotypes between healthy human individuals. Study at large: Per donor, three plates held CD4 naive cells, three held CD4 memory, two held CD8 naive and one held CD8 memory.

A remark on this clone: Its specificity is not known.

Here immunoSEQ multiplex PCR was the method, and the copy in TCRdb shows in-frame clones only, minus some. The table lists some 2,500,000 clones, roughly 92% of them singletons. Study-wide findings and caveats: Rarefaction curves obtained for sorted subsets showed sequencing incomplete despite large depth. Memory subsets had estimated richness that was generally smaller than that of naive subsets. Clonotypes which were not shared had lower generation probabilities than clonotypes that all four donors shared.

V lost 0 bases to trimming and J lost 1 base; unmatched junction nucleotides: 3. The CDR3 has 15 residues. Germline V CDR1 and CDR2: SGHNT, YYREEE (reference sequence). The sample was naive CD4+ T cells from PBMCs. As for subset: CD45RA+ positively selected. The TCR sequence derives from a man aged 18 to 35 in good health. Some clones in this sample may be carry-over from other donors' samples. The chain couples TRBV5-4 to TRBJ1-1; 7 positions match TRBD1. The CDR3 DNA reads TGTGCCAGCAGCTTGGGGCCAGGGGGGAACACTGAAGCTTTCTTT. This codes for CASSLGPGGNTEAFF.